Below are 28 T cell receptor beta chains sequenced from a single sample in a study of blood T cell repertoires in COVID-19. Only in-frame clones appear in the TCRdb table, and some are missing; sequencing was by immunoSEQ multiplex PCR. The profile covers roughly 230,000 clones, with around 82% appearing a single time and roughly 8.7% taken by the ten largest. What was sequenced was peripheral blood. Receptors were obtained from a man aged 40-49 years with active or convalescent COVID-19.

This chain uses TRBV30 with TRBJ2-4, with D perhaps TRBD2 (6 bases). The CDR3 has 11 residues. V gave up 5 bases and J gave up 14 bases, with 16 bases separating them. Germline V gene lookup returns CDR1 GTSNPN and CDR2 SVGIG (reference sequence). The DNA for the CDR3 is TGTGCCTGGGGTGGACCGCCGGGGGAGTACTTC. This sequence encodes CAWGGPPGEYF. The full variable domain, in which reference TRBV30 and TRBJ2-4 provide the parts outside the CDR3, is SQTIHQWPATLVQPVGSPLSLECTVEGTSNPNLYWYRQAAGRGLQLLFYSVGIGQISSEVPQNLSASRPQDRQFILSSKKLLLSDSGFYLCAWGGPPGEYFGAGTRLSVL.

CDR3: CASTLTPHRNTEAFF. The CDR3 nucleotides read TGTGCCAGCACCTTGACCCCCCACAGGAACACTGAAGCTTTCTTT. This chain joins TRBV6-6 and TRBJ1-1, with no clear D. With 7 bases removed from V and 1 base from J, the gap between germline ends came to 16 bases. The germline V gene has CDR1 MNHNY and CDR2 SVGAGI (reference sequence). CDR3 length: 15 residues.

The chain carries TRBV18 and TRBJ2-6, with D perhaps TRBD1 (6 bases). CDR1 is KGHSH and CDR2 is LQKENI in the germline V gene. The V end was cut by 5 bases, the J end by 0 bases, with 20 bases between. This CDR3 contains 19 residues. The CDR3 sequence is CASSAIRDTLTSGANVLTF. The CDR3 DNA is TGTGCCAGCTCAGCTATACGGGACACCCTTACCTCTGGGGCCAACGTCCTGACTTTC.

The chain uses TRBV24-1 and TRBJ2-5, with 9 bases identical to TRBD1. Looked up from germline, CDR1 is KGHDR and CDR2 is SFDVKD. The CDR3 contains 16 residues. With 5 bases clipped from V and 5 bases from J, the junction kept 11 bases outside the gene matches. As DNA, the CDR3 is TGTGCCACCAGTGGTCTCCCGGGACAGGGTACCGAGACCCAGTACTTC. The encoded protein is CATSGLPGQGTETQYF.

This chain links TRBV6-5 with TRBJ2-6; 7 bases align to TRBD1. This CDR3 is 15 amino acids long. V lost 5 bases, J lost 2 bases, and 3 bases stayed unmatched. The germline V gene encodes CDR1 MNHEY and CDR2 SVGAGI. DNA of the CDR3: TGTGCCAGCAGTCCTACAGGGGCTGGGGCCAACGTCCTGACTTTC. Protein sequence: CASSPTGAGANVLTF.

The rearrangement links TRBV2 to TRBJ1-6; D is possibly TRBD1 (5 bases). V was trimmed by 3 bases and J by 4 bases, leaving 10 bases between them. Germline CDR1 is SNHLY and CDR2 is FYNNEI. The length of the CDR3 is 15 residues. The chain's CDR3 is CASSEETVYNSPLHF. The CDR3 nucleotides are TGTGCCAGCAGTGAGGAGACAGTGTATAATTCACCCCTCCACTTT.

The CDR3 bases are TGCGCCAGCAGCCAAGAGGGACTAGCGGAAAATGAGCAGTTCTTC. Translation gives CASSQEGLAENEQFF. This chain links TRBV4-1 with TRBJ2-1, with TRBD2 matching 11 bases. The CDR3 is made up of 15 amino acids. Germline V CDR1 and CDR2: MGHRA, YSYEKL. V gave up 0 bases and J gave up 7 bases; unmatched junction bases: 2.

This chain links TRBV6-5 with TRBJ2-7, with 12 bases matching TRBD2. The CDR3 is made up of 15 amino acids. V was clipped by 2 bases and J by 3 bases; unmatched bases: 2. Germline-derived CDR1 and CDR2 are MNHEY and SVGAGI. The CDR3 bases are TGTGCCAGCAGTTACGCGACTAGCGGGAGCTACGAGCAGTACTTC. It translates to CASSYATSGSYEQYF.

V is TRBV30 and J is TRBJ1-5; 7 positions agree with TRBD1. There are 14 residues in the CDR3. Germline assignment: CDR1 GTSNPN and CDR2 SVGIG (reference sequence). V lost 3 bases, J lost 2 bases, and 4 bases stayed unmatched. Written as DNA, the CDR3 is TGTGCCTGGAGCCGGACAGGAGGCAATCAGCCCCAGCATTTT. Amino acid sequence: CAWSRTGGNQPQHF.

This chain uses TRBV6-1 with TRBJ2-5, with 7 positions matching TRBD2. The germline V gene has CDR1 MNHNS and CDR2 SASEGT. This CDR3 contains 15 residues. With V trimmed by 5 bases and J by 5 bases, 11 bases remained unmatched. Here the CDR3 DNA reads TGTGCCAGCAGTCCAAAAGCGGGGCGCGGGGAGACCCAGTACTTC. It is translated as CASSPKAGRGETQYF.

The chain joins TRBV6-4 to TRBJ1-5; D call uncertain. Germline lookup yields CDR1 MRHNA and CDR2 SNTAGT. This CDR3 is built from 13 residues. Trimming took off 6 bases at V and 2 bases at J, with 8 bases between the two ends. CDR3 bases: TGTGCCAGCAGCGTACGAGGCAATCAGCCCCAGCATTTT. Translating it yields CASSVRGNQPQHF.

The chain has TRBV27 and TRBJ2-1; 9 bases match TRBD2. CDR1 and CDR2 from the germline V gene are MNHEY and SMNVEV (reference sequence). V was clipped by 6 bases and J by 4 bases; unmatched bases: 10. CDR3 length: 16 amino acids. CDR3 residues: CASRSSGGSLYNEQFF. The CDR3 DNA is TGTGCCAGCAGGAGTAGCGGGGGCTCACTTTACAATGAGCAGTTCTTC.

The chain recombines TRBV5-1 with TRBJ2-1, with 13 bases aligning to TRBD2. The V gene end was trimmed by 4 bases and the J gene end by 4 bases; junction bases not matched to a gene: 5. The length of the CDR3 is 16 residues. The V gene's germline CDR1 is SGHRS and CDR2 YFSETQ. CDR3: CASSLGTSGDYNEQFF. The DNA of the CDR3 is TGCGCCAGCAGCCTCGGGACTAGCGGGGATTACAATGAGCAGTTCTTC. Combining the CDR3 with reference TRBV5-1 and TRBJ2-1 gives the whole variable domain KAGVTQTPRYLIKTRGQQVTLSCSPISGHRSVSWYQQTPGQGLQFLFEYFSETQRNKGNFPGRFSGRQFSNSRSEMNVSTLELGDSALYLCASSLGTSGDYNEQFFGPGTRLTVL.

The chain carries TRBV25-1 and TRBJ2-7; a weak D match, TRBD1 (5 bases). The germline V gene has CDR1 MGHDK and CDR2 SYGVNS. This CDR3 has 12 residues. The V gene lost 6 bases and the J gene lost 5 bases, with 11 bases spanning the gap. CDR3 DNA: TGTGCCAGCAGAGCCGCAGGGAACGAGCAGTACTTC. Translating gives CASRAAGNEQYF.

This chain links TRBV6-5 with TRBJ1-1, with 9 bases identical to TRBD1. J was trimmed by 10 bases and V by 0 bases; bases with no gene match: 3. This CDR3 is built from 13 residues. From germline, CDR1 is MNHEY and CDR2 SVGAGI. CDR3 sequence: CASSYSGQGRAFF. CDR3 DNA sequence: TGTGCCAGCAGTTACTCGGGACAGGGAAGAGCTTTCTTT.

V gene TRBV7-8 combines with J gene TRBJ2-5, with D uncertain. The germline CDR1 and CDR2 sequences are SGHVS and FQNEAQ. The CDR3 sequence is 11 residues long. V was pared by 9 bases and J by 5 bases, with 10 bases between. The CDR3 DNA is TGTGCCAGTAACACGAGGGAGACCCAGTACTTC. This encodes CASNTRETQYF.

The rearrangement joins TRBV6-1 to TRBJ2-7; D gene ambiguous. Trimming stripped 0 bases from V and 4 bases from J, with 10 bases between. Germline loops: CDR1 MNHNS, CDR2 SASEGT. CDR3 length: 14 residues. This chain's CDR3 is CASSEAPGLYEQYF. CDR3 DNA sequence: TGTGCCAGCAGTGAAGCCCCAGGTTTGTACGAGCAGTACTTC.

The J gene is TRBJ2-1, the V gene TRBV30, with 9 positions matching TRBD2. J was trimmed by 10 bases and V by 1 base; bases with no gene match: 11. This CDR3 spans 15 amino acids. Looked up from germline, CDR1 is GTSNPN and CDR2 is SVGIG (reference sequence). CDR3 protein: CAWSGRLGTSTEQFF. The DNA of the CDR3 is TGTGCCTGGAGTGGTCGCCTCGGGACTAGCACCGAGCAGTTCTTC. Supplemented by reference TRBV30 and TRBJ2-1, the full variable domain reads SQTIHQWPATLVQPVGSPLSLECTVEGTSNPNLYWYRQAAGRGLQLLFYSVGIGQISSEVPQNLSASRPQDRQFILSSKKLLLSDSGFYLCAWSGRLGTSTEQFFGPGTRLTVL.

Regarding this clone: The same CDR3 also results from other DNA sequences found in this sample. The CDR3 loop reads CASSVGTGQETQYF. CDR3 sequence (DNA): TGTGCCAGCAGCGTAGGAACAGGGCAAGAGACCCAGTACTTC. The V and J genes are TRBV9 and TRBJ2-5; TRBD1 might be the D (6 bases). The CDR3 runs to 14 residues. The ends were cut back, 0 bases at V and 2 bases at J, with 8 bases in the middle. Germline loops: CDR1 SGDLS, CDR2 YYNGEE. Together with reference TRBV9 and TRBJ2-5, the CDR3 gives the full variable domain: DSGVTQTPKHLITATGQRVTLRCSPRSGDLSVYWYQQSLDQGLQFLIQYYNGEERAKGNILERFSAQQFPDLHSELNLSSLELGDSALYFCASSVGTGQETQYFGPGTRLLVL.

The chain links TRBV7-9 to TRBJ1-1; D remains ambiguous. This CDR3 region has 13 residues. Germline lookup yields CDR1 SEHNR and CDR2 FQNEAQ (reference sequence). V shed 1 base and J shed 12 bases, with 15 bases lying between them. The CDR3 DNA follows: TGTGCCAGCAGCTTAGAACCGCATAGGAGACCTTTCTTT. It codes for CASSLEPHRRPFF.

The chain combines TRBV5-1 with TRBJ2-3, with 7 bases identical to TRBD2. In germline, CDR1 is SGHRS, CDR2 YFSETQ. This CDR3 has 16 amino acids. The V segment lost 9 bases and the J segment 0 bases; nucleotides outside the gene matches: 13. The CDR3 coding sequence is TGCGCCACATCGTCCTTGGGGGGGTCTAGCACAGATACGCAGTATTTT. It specifies CATSSLGGSSTDTQYF.

The count of this clone is one. The chain couples TRBV7-3 to TRBJ2-1; no clear D. The CDR3 has 13 amino acids. V shed 0 bases and J shed 4 bases, with 4 bases lying between them. Germline lookup yields CDR1 SGHTA and CDR2 FQGTGA. The CDR3 DNA reads TGTGCCAGCAGCTTAACCGGGTACAATGAGCAGTTCTTC. Translated, it gives CASSLTGYNEQFF.

The CDR3 spells CAWSEAGNSPLHF. Here the CDR3 DNA reads TGTGCCTGGAGTGAGGCAGGGAATTCACCCCTCCACTTT. The chain carries TRBV30 and TRBJ1-6; D may be TRBD1 (5 bases). There are 13 residues in the CDR3. The germline gives CDR1 GTSNPN, CDR2 SVGIG (reference sequence). Trimming removed 1 base from V and 7 bases from J, with 8 bases in between.

This clone has just one count. The chain couples TRBV25-1 to TRBJ2-3; D is perhaps TRBD1 (9 bases). Trimming took 7 bases from V and 6 from J, leaving 17 bases between them. Germline V CDR1 and CDR2: MGHDK, SYGVNS. This CDR3 comprises 14 residues. This chain's CDR3 is CASTTGGGRDTQYF. Here the CDR3 DNA reads TGTGCCAGCACTACAGGGGGCGGGAGGGATACGCAGTATTTT.

This chain uses TRBV30 with TRBJ1-2, with 9 nucleotides matching TRBD1. In germline, CDR1 is GTSNPN, CDR2 SVGIG (reference sequence). V lost 3 bases and J lost 10; bases outside the gene matches: 6. This CDR3 contains 12 residues. Here the CDR3 reads CAWRGQGGTYTF. CDR3 coding DNA: TGTGCCTGGAGGGGACAGGGAGGTACCTACACCTTC.

V gene TRBV7-2 combines with J gene TRBJ1-3; unclear D gene. Per germline, CDR1 SGHTA and CDR2 FQGNSA. The CDR3 extends over 16 amino acids. Trimming removed 3 bases at V and 0 bases at J, with 12 bases between. Here the CDR3 reads CASSFSEAASGNTIYF. CDR3 nucleotide sequence: TGTGCCAGCAGCTTTTCCGAGGCAGCCTCTGGAAACACCATATATTTT.

The CDR3 DNA is TGTGCCATCAGCTACCGGGACAGGGACACTGAAGCTTTCTTT. The encoded protein is CAISYRDRDTEAFF. The rearrangement uses TRBV10-3 and TRBJ1-1; 9 nucleotides line up with TRBD1. The V and J ends lost 6 bases and 3 bases, in that order; junction bases with no gene match: 5. This CDR3 is 14 amino acids long. In germline, CDR1 is ENHRY, CDR2 SYGVKD.

This chain joins TRBV19 and TRBJ2-6; D might be TRBD2 (5 bases). From germline, CDR1 is LNHDA and CDR2 SQIVND (reference sequence). Between the trimmed V and J ends, which lost 6 bases and 0 bases, there was a span of 9 bases. This CDR3 is built from 15 residues. CDR3 residues: CASRPSPSGANVLTF. In nucleotides, the CDR3 is TGTGCCAGTAGACCTAGCCCCTCTGGGGCCAACGTCCTGACTTTC.